This T cell receptor (beta chain) was sequenced in a study of STAT3 mutations in large granular lymphocyte leukemia. V shed 0 bases and J shed 7 bases, with 10 bases lying between them. In germline, CDR1 is LNHNV, CDR2 YYDKDF (reference sequence). CDR3 size: 14 residues. Notes on the study in general: Suggested: STAT3 mutation was not the ancestral event for these clonal expansions. TCR clonotype switching after therapy occurred in about 35% of the 18 patients. At least one immunodominant TCR beta clonotype appeared in every T-cell large granular lymphocyte leukemia patient. Variable sampling intervals and differing treatment regimens complicated linking therapy response to TCR clonal burden changes.

TCRbeta libraries averaged around 41,000 productive templates per sample. The data were produced by immunoSEQ multiplex PCR, yet TCRdb's version contains in-frame clones alone and is incomplete. The table lists approximately 45,000 clones, 80% to 90% of them singletons, with roughly 0.4% in the top ten. Of note for this clone: Its cognate antigen is unknown.

The gene calls are TRBV15 and TRBJ2-1, with D hard to call. The sample consisted of PBMCs. This TCR was sampled from a human donor with T large granular lymphocyte leukemia. Some clones in this sample may be carry-over from other donors' samples. CDR3 residues: CATSREGEINEQFF. The CDR3 DNA sequence: TGTGCCACCAGCAGAGAGGGCGAGATAAATGAGCAGTTCTTC. Looking up the rest from reference TRBV15 and TRBJ2-1 gives the full variable domain: DAMVIQNPRYQVTQFGKPVTLSCSQTLNHNVMYWYQQKSSQAPKLLFHYYDKDFNNEADTPDNFQSRRPNTSFCFLDIRSPGLGDTAMYLCATSREGEINEQFFGPGTRLTVL.